These 13 T cell receptor beta chains came from one sample sequenced in a study of PD-1 blockade in classical Hodgkin lymphoma. Time point in this sample: cycle 4 day 1 (C4D1), after 5 to 7 weeks of nivolumab. Each and every patient relapsed after autologous stem cell transplantation, and patients got differing brentuximab vedotin exposure. Sequencing used immunoSEQ multiplex PCR; TCRdb keeps in-frame clones, though not all of them. The sample has about 44,000 clones; roughly 70% are singletons. This specimen consisted of peripheral blood mononuclear cells (PBMCs), obtained before the fourth cycle of nivolumab. These receptors were collected from a human donor with classical Hodgkin lymphoma.

The V call is TRBV29-1, the J call TRBJ2-7; no reliable D call. This CDR3 spans 14 amino acids. V was pared by 4 bases and J by 6 bases, with 19 bases between. Germline CDR1 and CDR2: SQVTM and ANQGSEA. The CDR3 loop is CSVGGQREVSEQYF. The CDR3 DNA follows: TGCAGCGTTGGCGGCCAGCGAGAGGTGAGCGAGCAGTACTTC.

The chain links TRBV18 to TRBJ2-2, with D uncertain. V was shortened by 3 bases and J by 6 bases, with 5 bases between the two germline ends. The CDR3 runs 12 residues. Germline-derived CDR1 and CDR2 are KGHSH and LQKENI. The CDR3 region is CASSPRPGELFF. For the CDR3, the DNA is TGTGCCAGCTCACCCCGCCCCGGGGAGCTGTTTTTT.

The chain links TRBV13 to TRBJ2-5, with TRBD2 matching 7 bases. The length of the CDR3 is 17 residues. Losses at the gene ends were 2 bases for V and 2 bases for J; bases not matched to a gene: 11. Germline values: CDR1 PRHDT, CDR2 FYEKMQ (reference sequence). DNA for the CDR3: TGTGCCAGCAGCTTACGAAGGCTAGCGGACATACAAGAGACCCAGTACTTC. Protein: CASSLRRLADIQETQYF. Filled out from reference TRBV13 and TRBJ2-5, the complete variable domain reads AAGVIQSPRHLIKEKRETATLKCYPIPRHDTVYWYQQGPGQDPQFLISFYEKMQSDKGSIPDRFSAQQFSDYHSELNMSSLELGDSALYFCASSLRRLADIQETQYFGPGTRLLVL.

This chain connects TRBV18 to TRBJ2-5; no reliable D call. Germline lookup yields CDR1 KGHSH and CDR2 LQKENI. V lost 3 bases and J lost 1, with 12 bases in between. This CDR3 is built from 15 residues. CDR3 bases: TGTGCCAGCTCACCCCGAAGGATCCCCCAAGAGACCCAGTACTTC. Protein product: CASSPRRIPQETQYF.

V usage is TRBV5-1 and J usage is TRBJ2-1; 12 bases are a match to TRBD2. The germline CDR1 and CDR2 sequences are SGHRS and YFSETQ. Losses at the gene ends were 3 bases for V and 4 bases for J; bases not matched to a gene: 2. This CDR3 has 15 residues. Here the CDR3 DNA reads TGCGCCAGCAGCTCAGGACTAGCGGGATACAATGAGCAGTTCTTC. This gives the protein CASSSGLAGYNEQFF.

This chain uses TRBV4-2 with TRBJ2-4; 11 bases map to TRBD2. The CDR3 runs to 18 residues. V trimming: 3 bases; J trimming: 6 bases; junction bases outside the gene matches: 13. Germline-derived CDR1 and CDR2 are LGHNA and YNFKEQ. The CDR3: CASSHEGIAGGPGNIQYF. Written as DNA, the CDR3 is TGTGCCAGCAGCCATGAGGGCATAGCGGGAGGGCCCGGAAACATTCAGTACTTC.

This chain uses TRBV21-1 with TRBJ2-7. TRBV21-1 is termed a pseudogene. This CDR3 region has 14 residues. CDR3 region: CASSNFRQGDEQYF. The CDR3 region has the DNA TGTGCCAGCAGCAACTTTCGCCAGGGAGACGAGCAGTACTTC.

This sequence joins TRBV7-2 and TRBJ1-4, with D possibly matching TRBD1 (5 bases). The CDR3 spans 15 residues. From germline, CDR1 is SGHTA and CDR2 FQGNSA. Trimming took off 3 bases at V and 1 base at J, with 9 bases between the two ends. CDR3 bases: TGTGCCAGCAGCTTGGGGGATAGAACTAATGAAAAACTGTTTTTT. Protein: CASSLGDRTNEKLFF.

The chain joins TRBV5-4 to TRBJ2-3, with TRBD2 matching over 8 bases. The CDR3 covers 16 residues. Losses at the gene ends were 0 bases for V and 2 bases for J; bases not matched to a gene: 5. Looked up from germline, CDR1 is SGHNT and CDR2 is YYREEE (reference sequence). In DNA form, the CDR3 reads TGTGCCAGCAGCTTGGCCCGGGGGGGAGACACAGATACGCAGTATTTT. Translation: CASSLARGGDTDTQYF.

This chain connects TRBV5-1 to TRBJ2-1; the match to TRBD2 covers 12 bases. This CDR3 is 16 amino acids long. Losses at the gene ends were 2 bases for V and 4 bases for J; bases not matched to a gene: 4. The germline CDR1 and CDR2 sequences are SGHRS and YFSETQ. The CDR3 loop reads CASSLSGTSGYNEQFF. CDR3 coding DNA: TGCGCCAGCAGCTTATCCGGGACTAGCGGGTACAATGAGCAGTTCTTC.

The chain carries TRBV4-3 and TRBJ1-6; D perhaps matches TRBD1 (6 bases). V dropped 1 base and J dropped 7 bases, with 20 bases sitting between them. CDR3 size: 18 residues. From germline, CDR1 is LGHNA and CDR2 YSLEER. The CDR3 here is CASSQARQTGAANSPLHF. CDR3 bases: TGCGCCAGCAGCCAAGCGAGACAGACAGGCGCGGCGAATTCACCCCTCCACTTT.

CDR3 coding DNA: TGTGCCAGCAGCCTAGGGACGGTAGTGAGGTACGAGCAGTACTTC. It yields the protein CASSLGTVVRYEQYF. The genes are TRBV6-5 and TRBJ2-7, with D possibly called TRBD1 or TRBD2 (5 bases each). The CDR3 covers 15 residues. Germline CDR1 reads MNHEY; CDR2 reads SVGAGI. Between the trimmed V and J ends, which lost 6 bases and 4 bases, there was a span of 19 bases.

This clone has more than one count but fewer than ten. The V call is TRBV5-1, the J call TRBJ2-2; a weak D match, TRBD2 (6 bases). This CDR3 is built from 15 residues. With 1 base removed from V and 4 bases from J, the gap between germline ends came to 11 bases. In germline, CDR1 is SGHRS, CDR2 YFSETQ. In nucleotides, the CDR3 is TGCGCCAGCAGCTTGATCGGAGCGGGCACCGGGGAGCTGTTTTTT. Translating it yields CASSLIGAGTGELFF. The entire variable domain, with the rest obtained from reference TRBV5-1 and TRBJ2-2, is as follows: KAGVTQTPRYLIKTRGQQVTLSCSPISGHRSVSWYQQTPGQGLQFLFEYFSETQRNKGNFPGRFSGRQFSNSRSEMNVSTLELGDSALYLCASSLIGAGTGELFFGEGSRLTVL.